The 19 T cell receptor beta chains below were found in one sample sequenced in a study of monozygotic twins with inflammatory bowel disease. TCRdb reprocessed the 5' RACE reads and keeps a single row for each CDR3 protein, giving no DNA. The ten most abundant clones cover approximately 2.4% of a sample with a few hundred thousand distinct CDR3 sequences. Sample: blood. These receptors were obtained from a human donor with ulcerative colitis or Crohn's disease, or a healthy co-twin of an affected twin (not recorded which).

The genes are TRBV20-1 and TRBJ2-5; TCRdb gives TRBD2 as the D gene, but with no DNA this cannot be confirmed. Per the germline V gene, CDR1 is DFQATT and CDR2 is SNEGSKA (reference sequence). CDR3 length equals 14 residues. The CDR3 region is CSARARETQETQYF.

The chain joins TRBV24-1 to TRBJ2-5; there is no DNA to check the TCRdb D call of TRBD1. Germline V gives CDR1 KGHDR, CDR2 SFDVKD. The CDR3 consists of 16 residues. CDR3 protein: CATSDPTGNAGETQYF.

The chain links TRBV29-1 to TRBJ1-2; no DNA is available, so the TRBD1 call from TCRdb remains unchecked. The length of the CDR3 is 12 residues. Germline V lookup: CDR1 SQVTM, CDR2 ANQGSEA. The CDR3 loop reads CSSWTGTEGYTF.

The chain combines TRBV19 with TRBJ2-7; there is no DNA to check the TCRdb D call of TRBD1. The CDR3 is made up of 14 amino acids. Germline V gene data show CDR1 as LNHDA and CDR2 as SQIVND (reference sequence). The CDR3 sequence: CASSSGQQVYEQYF.

The J gene is TRBJ2-7, the V gene TRBV20-1; as DNA is missing, the TRBD2 call by TCRdb cannot be tested. The CDR3 has 12 residues. Germline CDR1 and CDR2: DFQATT and SNEGSKA (reference sequence). The CDR3 sequence: CSARGLVYEQYF.

This chain connects TRBV2 to TRBJ2-7. The CDR3 is 14 residues long. Looked up from germline, CDR1 is SNHLY and CDR2 is FYNNEI. CDR3: CASLSQETSYEQYF.

V usage is TRBV4-2 and J usage is TRBJ2-1; TCRdb reports TRBD2, a call that lacks DNA to check it against. Germline V CDR1 and CDR2: LGHNA, YNFKEQ. CDR3 size: 15 residues. The CDR3 reads CASSPQEGRTHEQFF.

This CDR3 is CASTRGYSFSQETQYF. This chain uses TRBV9 with TRBJ2-5. Germline V CDR1 and CDR2: SGDLS, YYNGEE. The CDR3 runs to 16 residues.

The gene calls are TRBV5-1 and TRBJ1-2; the D call from TCRdb, TRBD1, cannot be confirmed without DNA. Germline lookup yields CDR1 SGHRS and CDR2 YFSETQ. The CDR3 covers 14 residues. This CDR3 reads CASSITGQGHGYTF.

This chain links TRBV6-1 with TRBJ2-7; the D call from TCRdb, TRBD1, cannot be confirmed without DNA. Looked up from germline, CDR1 is MNHNS and CDR2 is SASEGT. The CDR3 has 14 residues. The CDR3 sequence: CASSRGGANGEQYF.

The chain links TRBV7-2 to TRBJ2-4; without DNA, the TCRdb call of TRBD1 cannot be checked. The germline CDR1 and CDR2 sequences are SGHTA and FQGNSA. This CDR3 is built from 16 residues. Here the CDR3 reads CASSSWTGRAKNIQYF.

The chain couples TRBV7-2 to TRBJ2-1; TCRdb selects TRBD1, and the lack of DNA leaves this call unchecked. The germline CDR1 and CDR2 sequences are SGHTA and FQGNSA. This CDR3 is 17 amino acids long. CDR3 amino acids: CASSLAERGRGNNEQFF.

The chain is built from TRBV20-1 and TRBJ1-4; TCRdb picks TRBD1, but there is no DNA to check that call. The CDR3 sequence is 15 residues long. Germline lookup yields CDR1 DFQATT and CDR2 SNEGSKA (reference sequence). The CDR3 reads CSALVRGTANEKLFF.

This chain uses TRBV2 with TRBJ2-5; the D call from TCRdb, TRBD1, cannot be confirmed without DNA. Germline CDR1 SNHLY, CDR2 FYNNEI. The CDR3 loop spans 15 amino acids. Here the CDR3 reads CASSSSGGFEETQYF.

The chain combines TRBV20-1 with TRBJ2-6. CDR3 length: 13 residues. CDR1 and CDR2 from the germline V gene are DFQATT and SNEGSKA (reference sequence). CDR3: CSAILSGANVLTF.

This chain connects TRBV6-1 to TRBJ1-2; the TCRdb call, TRBD1, lacks DNA for checking. Germline-derived CDR1 and CDR2 are MNHNS and SASEGT. The CDR3 has 18 residues. Here the CDR3 reads CASSDLYRAMEANYGYTF.

J is TRBJ1-2 and V is TRBV19; without DNA, the TCRdb call of TRBD1 cannot be checked. Germline CDR1 reads LNHDA; CDR2 reads SQIVND (reference sequence). CDR3 length equals 14 residues. CDR3 protein: CASSRRDRLYGYTF.

The CDR3: CASSYPTAAKNIQYF. This sequence joins TRBV5-1 and TRBJ2-4. The V gene's germline CDR1 is SGHRS and CDR2 YFSETQ. The CDR3 loop spans 15 amino acids.

V usage is TRBV15 and J usage is TRBJ2-6; TCRdb outputs TRBD2, but without DNA this stays unchecked. The CDR3 consists of 13 residues. The germline CDR1 and CDR2 sequences are LNHNV and YYDKDF (reference sequence). The CDR3 is CATAEGFGNVLTF.